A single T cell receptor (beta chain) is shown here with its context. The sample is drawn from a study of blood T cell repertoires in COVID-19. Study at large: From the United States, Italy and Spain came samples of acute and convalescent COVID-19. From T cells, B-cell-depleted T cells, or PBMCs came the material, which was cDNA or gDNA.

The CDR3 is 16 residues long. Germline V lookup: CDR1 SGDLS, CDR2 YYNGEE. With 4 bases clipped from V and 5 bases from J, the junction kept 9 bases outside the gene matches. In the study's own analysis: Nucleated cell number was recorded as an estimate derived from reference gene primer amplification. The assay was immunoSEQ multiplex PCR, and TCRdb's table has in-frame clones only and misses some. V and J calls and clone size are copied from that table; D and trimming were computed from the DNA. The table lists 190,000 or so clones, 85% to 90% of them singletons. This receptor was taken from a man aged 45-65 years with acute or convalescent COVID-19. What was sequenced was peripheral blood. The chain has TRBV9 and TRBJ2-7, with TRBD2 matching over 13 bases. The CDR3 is CASSPRTSGRPDEQYF. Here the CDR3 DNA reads TGTGCCAGCAGCCCAAGGACTAGCGGGAGACCGGACGAGCAGTACTTC.